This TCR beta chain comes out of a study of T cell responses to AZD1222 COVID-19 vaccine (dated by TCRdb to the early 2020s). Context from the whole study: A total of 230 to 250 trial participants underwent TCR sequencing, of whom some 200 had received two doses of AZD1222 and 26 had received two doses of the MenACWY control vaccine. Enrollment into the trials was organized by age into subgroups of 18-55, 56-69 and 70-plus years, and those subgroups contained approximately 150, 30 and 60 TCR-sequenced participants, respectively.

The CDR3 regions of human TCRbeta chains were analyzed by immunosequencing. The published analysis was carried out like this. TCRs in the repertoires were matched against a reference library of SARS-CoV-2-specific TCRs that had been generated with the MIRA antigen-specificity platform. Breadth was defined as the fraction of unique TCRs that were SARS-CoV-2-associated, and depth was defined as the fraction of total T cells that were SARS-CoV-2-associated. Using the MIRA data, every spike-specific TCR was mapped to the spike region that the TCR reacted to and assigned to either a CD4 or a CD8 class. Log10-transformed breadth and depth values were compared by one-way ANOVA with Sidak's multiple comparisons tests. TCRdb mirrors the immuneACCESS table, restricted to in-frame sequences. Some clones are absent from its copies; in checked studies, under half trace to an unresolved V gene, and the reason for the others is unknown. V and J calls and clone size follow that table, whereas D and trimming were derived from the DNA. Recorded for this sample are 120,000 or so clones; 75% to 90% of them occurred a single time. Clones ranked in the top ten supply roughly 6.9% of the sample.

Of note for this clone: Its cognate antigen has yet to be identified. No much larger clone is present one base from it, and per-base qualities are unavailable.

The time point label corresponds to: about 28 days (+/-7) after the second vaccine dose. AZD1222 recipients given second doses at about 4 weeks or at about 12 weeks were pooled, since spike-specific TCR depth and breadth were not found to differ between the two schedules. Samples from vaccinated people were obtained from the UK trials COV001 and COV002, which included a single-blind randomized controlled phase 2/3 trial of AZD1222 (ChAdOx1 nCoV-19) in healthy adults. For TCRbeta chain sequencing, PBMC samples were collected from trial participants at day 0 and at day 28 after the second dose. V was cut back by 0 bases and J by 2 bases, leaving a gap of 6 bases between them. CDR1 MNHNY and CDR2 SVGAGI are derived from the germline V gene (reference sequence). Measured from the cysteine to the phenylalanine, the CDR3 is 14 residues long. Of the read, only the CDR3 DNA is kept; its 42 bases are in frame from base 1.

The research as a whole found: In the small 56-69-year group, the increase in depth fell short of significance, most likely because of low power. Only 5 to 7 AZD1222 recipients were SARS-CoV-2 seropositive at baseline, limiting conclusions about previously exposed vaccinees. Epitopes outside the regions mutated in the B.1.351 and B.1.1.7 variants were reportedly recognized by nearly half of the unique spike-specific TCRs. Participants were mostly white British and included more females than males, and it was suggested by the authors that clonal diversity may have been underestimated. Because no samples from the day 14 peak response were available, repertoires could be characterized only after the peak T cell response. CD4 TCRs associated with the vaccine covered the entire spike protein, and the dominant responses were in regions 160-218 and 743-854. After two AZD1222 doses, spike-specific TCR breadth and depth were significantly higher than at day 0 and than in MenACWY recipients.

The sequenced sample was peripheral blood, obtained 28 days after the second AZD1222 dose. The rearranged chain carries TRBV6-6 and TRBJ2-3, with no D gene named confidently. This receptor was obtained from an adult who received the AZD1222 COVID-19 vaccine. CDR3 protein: CASSYSHNTDTQYF. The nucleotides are TGTGCCAGCAGTTACTCGCACAACACAGATACGCAGTATTTT.